This paragraph reports one TCR beta chain. Authors' processing steps: Estimated nucleated cell counts came from reference gene primer amplification. Some clones are missing from TCRdb's copy, which holds only in-frame ones; the method was immunoSEQ multiplex PCR. Clonal size and the V and J genes are those of that table, whereas D and trimming came from the DNA. Among 100,000 to 150,000 clones, about 94% were seen once, and the ten largest hold around 2.1%. The CDR3 covers 15 residues. Trimming pared 2 bases from V and 6 bases from J, leaving 17 bases between. In germline, CDR1 is SEHNR, CDR2 FQNEAQ (reference sequence). The sample belongs to a study of blood T cell repertoires in COVID-19.

The chain recombines TRBV7-9 with TRBJ2-7; possibly TRBD2 for D (5 bases). The clonotype originates from a man aged 50-60 years with COVID-19, enrolled during active disease. The material sequenced was peripheral blood. The chain's CDR3 is CASSLRASPPGEQYF. The CDR3 DNA is TGTGCCAGCAGCTTAAGGGCTAGCCCTCCAGGCGAGCAGTACTTC.